This T cell receptor beta chain was observed in a study of blood T cell repertoires in COVID-19. About the research overall: The United States, Italy and Spain provided the acute and convalescent COVID-19 samples. T cells, B-cell-depleted T cells, or PBMCs provided the cDNA or gDNA that served as material.

Enrollment of patients from Seattle took place during active infection, with longitudinal follow-up. In the authors' methods: Reference gene primer amplification yielded estimated nucleated cell counts. Sequencing was performed with immunoSEQ multiplex PCR; in TCRdb, only in-frame clones are kept and a portion is missing. Clonal size and the V and J genes are those of that table, whereas D and trimming came from the DNA. The table has around 300,000 clones, under 90% seen once. CDR3 size: 13 residues. Material for sequencing was peripheral blood. The source of this sequence is a woman in her thirties with COVID-19, enrolled during active disease. This chain connects TRBV21-1 to TRBJ1-5. TRBV21-1 is given as a pseudogene. The CDR3 DNA follows: TGTGCCAGCATCCTGTGTAGCAATCAGCCCCAGCATTTT. Translation gives CASILCSNQPQHF.